This is a list of T cell receptor beta chains from one sample in a study of vaccination effects on CD4 cells after COVID-19. Their target antigens are unknown. This table comes from immunoSEQ multiplex PCR, and its TCRdb copy is limited to in-frame clones, with some not included. Of about 41,000 clones listed, 70% to 85% are singletons. The material was CD4+ T cells from PBMCs cultured with HCoV-NL63 spike peptides, obtained before COVID-19 vaccination. Receptors were obtained from a human donor who received a COVID-19 vaccine. Each CDR3 is given with its conserved first and last residue. D genes are given only for firm matches. Not all rows give a size; the values are once, few, many and, for expanded clones, a class.

size: few; D: .; V: TRBV7-2; J: TRBJ2-2; CDR3: CASSQDRTGELFF; DNA: TGTGCCAGCAGCCAGGACCGCACCGGGGAGCTGTTTTTT
size: .; D: .; V: TRBV6-4; J: TRBJ2-3; CDR3: CASSEGRGDTQYF; DNA: TGTGCCAGCAGTGAGGGACGAGGAGATACGCAGTATTTT
size: .; D: .; V: TRBV5-5; J: TRBJ1-5; CDR3: CASSLYGGSNQPQHF; DNA: TGTGCCAGCAGCTTGTACGGGGGCAGCAATCAGCCCCAGCATTTT
size: few; D: .; V: TRBV5-1; J: TRBJ2-2; CDR3: CASSLPGPSNTGELFF; DNA: TGCGCCAGCAGCTTGCCCGGGCCATCGAACACCGGGGAGCTGTTTTTT
size: .; D: .; V: TRBV27; J: TRBJ1-1; CDR3: CASSFKGANTEAFF; DNA: TGTGCCAGCAGTTTTAAAGGGGCCAACACTGAAGCTTTCTTT
size: .; D: TRBD1; V: TRBV6-5; J: TRBJ1-1; CDR3: CASRRDSSMNTEAFF; DNA: TGTGCCAGCAGAAGGGACAGCTCCATGAACACTGAAGCTTTCTTT
size: .; D: .; V: TRBV19; J: TRBJ2-4; CDR3: CASSIPFAGPKNIQYF; DNA: TGTGCCAGTAGTATCCCCTTTGCGGGACCAAAAAACATTCAGTACTTC
size: .; D: .; V: TRBV7-3; J: TRBJ2-6; CDR3: CASSKGGSSGANVLTF; DNA: TGTGCCAGCAGCAAGGGGGGTAGCTCTGGGGCCAACGTCCTGACTTTC
size: few; D: .; V: TRBV5-1; J: TRBJ2-3; CDR3: CASYPRGGASGDTQYF; DNA: TGCGCCAGCTACCCTAGAGGGGGGGCCAGTGGAGATACGCAGTATTTT
size: .; D: TRBD1; V: TRBV28; J: TRBJ1-5; CDR3: CASTFNHRGRQPQHF; DNA: TGTGCCAGTACTTTTAACCACAGGGGACGTCAGCCCCAGCATTTT
size: .; D: TRBD1; V: TRBV24-1; J: TRBJ1-2; CDR3: CATSDRDRPNYGYTF; DNA: TGTGCCACCAGTGATCGGGACAGACCTAACTATGGCTACACCTTC
size: once; D: .; V: TRBV6-2/TRBV6-3; J: TRBJ2-5; CDR3: CASSYATQETQYF; DNA: TGTGCCAGCAGTTACGCCACACAAGAGACCCAGTACTTC
size: few; D: .; V: TRBV14; J: TRBJ2-2; CDR3: CASRQQDTGELFF; DNA: TGTGCCAGCAGACAACAAGACACCGGGGAGCTGTTTTTT
size: .; D: TRBD1; V: TRBV9; J: TRBJ1-3; CDR3: CASSVRQGAPDTIYF; DNA: TGTGCCAGCAGCGTTAGACAGGGGGCTCCGGACACCATATATTTT
size: .; D: .; V: TRBV12-3/TRBV12-4; J: TRBJ1-2; CDR3: CASSLLGRGGYTF; DNA: TGTGCCAGCAGTTTACTGGGGAGGGGTGGCTACACCTTC
size: .; D: TRBD1; V: TRBV19; J: TRBJ1-5; CDR3: CASAGGAGNQPQHF; DNA: TGTGCCAGCGCAGGGGGCGCGGGCAATCAGCCCCAGCATTTT
size: once; D: .; V: TRBV6-5; J: TRBJ1-2; CDR3: CASKGGGYRGYTF; DNA: TGTGCCAGCAAGGGGGGGGGATATCGTGGCTACACCTTC
size: once; D: .; V: TRBV28; J: TRBJ2-3; CDR3: CASSLDGSPSTDTQYF; DNA: TGTGCCAGCAGTCTGGACGGAAGCCCAAGCACAGATACGCAGTATTTT
size: few; D: .; V: TRBV14; J: TRBJ2-4; CDR3: CASSPSRGPPRFLAKNIQYF; DNA: TGTGCCAGCAGCCCCAGTCGGGGACCACCTAGATTCCTAGCCAAAAACATTCAGTACTTC
size: few; D: TRBD1; V: TRBV6-5; J: TRBJ2-2; CDR3: CASTLTGTGARELFF; DNA: TGTGCCAGCACTCTTACCGGGACAGGGGCCCGGGAGCTGTTTTTT
size: .; D: .; V: TRBV2; J: TRBJ1-1; CDR3: CASSPNELMNTEAFF; DNA: TGTGCCAGCAGCCCAAACGAGCTAATGAACACTGAAGCTTTCTTT
size: .; D: .; V: TRBV9; J: TRBJ2-2; CDR3: CASSVAGLATNTGELFF; DNA: TGTGCCAGCAGCGTAGCGGGTTTAGCGACGAACACCGGGGAGCTGTTTTTT
size: .; D: .; V: TRBV5-1; J: TRBJ2-5; CDR3: CASSRVRDNQETQYF; DNA: TGCGCCAGCAGCCGAGTCCGGGACAACCAAGAGACCCAGTACTTC
size: .; D: .; V: TRBV19; J: TRBJ2-1; CDR3: CASSAGQPHNEQFF; DNA: TGTGCCAGTAGCGCGGGACAGCCCCACAATGAGCAGTTCTTC
size: .; D: .; V: TRBV28; J: TRBJ2-2; CDR3: CASRPRGTGELFF; DNA: TGTGCCAGCCGGCCCCGAGGGACCGGGGAGCTGTTTTTT
size: once; D: TRBD1; V: TRBV3-1/TRBV3-2; J: TRBJ2-5; CDR3: CASSQGQGQRETQYF; DNA: TGTGCCAGCAGCCAAGGACAGGGGCAAAGGGAGACCCAGTACTTC
size: few; D: TRBD1; V: TRBV27; J: TRBJ2-1; CDR3: CASRIPGQGINEQFF; DNA: TGTGCCAGCAGAATCCCGGGACAGGGAATCAATGAGCAGTTCTTC
size: .; D: .; V: TRBV19; J: TRBJ2-5; CDR3: CASSTGRVWNQETQYF; DNA: TGTGCCAGTAGCACAGGGCGAGTATGGAACCAAGAGACCCAGTACTTC
size: .; D: .; V: TRBV18; J: TRBJ1-1; CDR3: CASSLREATEAFF; DNA: TGTGCCAGCTCACTCAGGGAAGCCACTGAAGCTTTCTTT
size: .; D: TRBD1; V: TRBV28; J: TRBJ1-4; CDR3: CASSLVVMGGQKATNEKLFF; DNA: TGTGCCAGCAGTTTAGTAGTAATGGGGGGACAGAAAGCAACTAATGAAAAACTGTTTTTT
size: .; D: TRBD1; V: TRBV2; J: TRBJ1-5; CDR3: CASTSGTAGNQPQHF; DNA: TGTGCCAGCACCTCGGGGACAGCTGGCAATCAGCCCCAGCATTTT
size: .; D: .; V: TRBV6-5; J: TRBJ2-3; CDR3: CASSFKTRTDTQYF; DNA: TGTGCCAGCAGTTTTAAGACACGCACAGATACGCAGTATTTT
size: few; D: .; V: TRBV5-1; J: TRBJ2-5; CDR3: CASKGGGTIKQETQYF; DNA: TGCGCCAGCAAAGGGGGAGGAACGATAAAACAAGAGACCCAGTACTTC
size: .; D: .; V: TRBV28; J: TRBJ1-2; CDR3: CASRHTGSGYTF; DNA: TGTGCCAGCAGACACACAGGGTCTGGCTACACCTTC
size: .; D: .; V: TRBV30; J: TRBJ1-1; CDR3: CAWSPRRGGKTEAFF; DNA: TGTGCCTGGAGTCCCCGACGGGGAGGGAAAACTGAAGCTTTCTTT
size: .; D: .; V: TRBV7-2; J: TRBJ2-5; CDR3: CASSKRETQYF; DNA: TGTGCCAGCAGCAAAAGAGAGACCCAGTACTTC
size: .; D: .; V: TRBV27; J: TRBJ2-3; CDR3: CASRVTGWLDTQYF; DNA: TGTGCCAGCAGGGTGACTGGATGGTTGGATACGCAGTATTTT
size: .; D: TRBD1; V: TRBV7-9; J: TRBJ1-6; CDR3: CASSIGQVLYNSPLHF; DNA: TGTGCCAGCAGCATCGGACAGGTCCTCTATAATTCACCCCTCCACTTT
size: .; D: .; V: TRBV7-2; J: TRBJ1-2; CDR3: CASSPVRYGYIF; DNA: TGTGCCAGCAGCCCAGTTCGCTATGGCTACATCTTC
size: .; D: .; V: TRBV6-6; J: TRBJ1-2; CDR3: CASKRTQDYGYTF; DNA: TGTGCCAGCAAGAGGACACAAGACTATGGCTACACCTTC
size: once; D: TRBD1; V: TRBV6-5; J: TRBJ1-1; CDR3: CASRGQGAGNTEAFF; DNA: TGTGCCAGCCGGGGACAGGGGGCGGGAAACACTGAAGCTTTCTTT
size: .; D: TRBD2; V: TRBV5-1; J: TRBJ2-2; CDR3: CASSLLAGGTGELFF; DNA: TGCGCCAGCAGCTTGCTAGCGGGGGGCACCGGGGAGCTGTTTTTT
size: .; D: TRBD1; V: TRBV6-2/TRBV6-3; J: TRBJ1-5; CDR3: CASSSGGDQPQHF; DNA: TGTGCCAGCAGTTCAGGGGGGGATCAGCCCCAGCATTTT
size: .; D: .; V: TRBV21-1; J: TRBJ2-1; CDR3: CASSARTESSYNEQFF; DNA: TGTGCCAGCAGCGCCAGGACAGAAAGCTCCTACAATGAGCAGTTCTTC
size: .; D: TRBD2; V: TRBV9; J: TRBJ2-1; CDR3: CASSYSGGASYNEQFF; DNA: TGTGCCAGCAGTTACAGCGGGGGGGCCTCCTACAATGAGCAGTTCTTC
size: .; D: .; V: TRBV14; J: TRBJ2-3; CDR3: CASSTPWRLDTQYF; DNA: TGTGCCAGCAGCACCCCCTGGCGGCTTGATACGCAGTATTTT
size: .; D: TRBD1; V: TRBV5-8; J: TRBJ1-5; CDR3: CASTNLRQGANQPQHF; DNA: TGTGCCAGCACCAATCTACGACAGGGCGCCAATCAGCCCCAGCATTTT
size: .; D: TRBD2; V: TRBV9; J: TRBJ2-2; CDR3: CASSVAMGGWNTGELFF; DNA: TGTGCCAGCAGCGTAGCGATGGGGGGGTGGAACACCGGGGAGCTGTTTTTT
size: .; D: .; V: TRBV5-1; J: TRBJ2-5; CDR3: CASSLGQETQYF; DNA: TGCGCCAGCAGCTTGGGGCAAGAGACCCAGTACTTC
size: .; D: TRBD1; V: TRBV19; J: TRBJ1-4; CDR3: CASSLPRQGANEKLFF; DNA: TGTGCCAGTAGTCTACCGCGACAGGGGGCTAATGAAAAACTGTTTTTT
size: .; D: .; V: TRBV14; J: TRBJ1-5; CDR3: CASSQDLNQPQHF; DNA: TGTGCCAGCAGCCAAGACTTGAATCAGCCCCAGCATTTT
size: .; D: .; V: TRBV28; J: TRBJ1-5; CDR3: CASSLFRTNSNQPQHF; DNA: TGTGCCAGCAGTTTATTTCGGACTAATAGCAATCAGCCCCAGCATTTT
size: .; D: TRBD1; V: TRBV3-1/TRBV3-2; J: TRBJ2-2; CDR3: CASSPTGSTGELFF; DNA: TGTGCCAGCAGCCCGACAGGGTCCACCGGGGAGCTGTTTTTT
size: few; D: .; V: TRBV5-6; J: TRBJ2-3; CDR3: CASRYRGTGTDTQYF; DNA: TGTGCCAGCAGGTACCGAGGGACTGGCACAGATACGCAGTATTTT
size: .; D: .; V: TRBV5-1; J: TRBJ2-3; CDR3: CASSYTGLTSTDTQYF; DNA: TGCGCCAGCAGCTACACCGGACTTACTAGCACAGATACGCAGTATTTT
size: .; D: .; V: TRBV5-1; J: TRBJ2-5; CDR3: CASSLAVTGGYQETQYF; DNA: TGCGCCAGCAGCTTGGCCGTTACGGGGGGCTACCAAGAGACCCAGTACTTC
size: .; D: .; V: TRBV6-2/TRBV6-3; J: TRBJ2-6; CDR3: CASSYSGSSGANVLTF; DNA: TGTGCCAGCAGTTACTCCGGGAGCTCTGGGGCCAACGTCCTGACTTTC
size: .; D: .; V: TRBV18; J: TRBJ2-1; CDR3: CASSPGSGGGNEQFF; DNA: TGTGCCAGCTCCCCCGGGTCCGGGGGCGGCAATGAGCAGTTCTTC
size: few; D: .; V: TRBV13; J: TRBJ1-2; CDR3: CASSLGGKTWNYGYTF; DNA: TGTGCCAGCAGCCTGGGAGGGAAAACTTGGAACTATGGCTACACCTTC
size: .; D: TRBD2; V: TRBV5-1; J: TRBJ2-5; CDR3: CASSLGLAGIETQYF; DNA: TGCGCCAGCAGCTTGGGACTAGCGGGGATAGAGACCCAGTACTTC